Sequencing of this T cell receptor beta chain was carried out in a study of T cell responses to AZD1222 COVID-19 vaccine (TCRdb year 2021). For the study in its entirety: A total of over 230 trial participants underwent TCR sequencing, of whom about 210 received two doses of AZD1222 and some 26 received two doses of the MenACWY control vaccine. Trial participants were enrolled into age subgroups of 18-55, 56-69 and 70-plus years, which contained 148, 28 and 57 TCR-sequenced participants, respectively.

On this clone itself: No cognate antigen has been identified for it. No much larger clone is present one base from it, and per-base qualities are unavailable.

Deletion took 2 bases off V and 4 bases off J, with a span of 9 bases between the germline ends. The CDR3 holds 15 amino acids from the cysteine to the phenylalanine. The CDR3 DNA has 45 bases and is translated from base 1. For CDR1 and CDR2, the germline V gene (reference sequence) lists SEHNR and FQNEAQ. The study at large found these results: Spike-specific TCR breadth and depth rose significantly after two AZD1222 doses compared with day 0 and with MenACWY recipients. Nearly half of unique spike-specific TCRs reportedly recognized epitopes outside regions mutated in the B.1.351 and B.1.1.7 variants. The 56-69-year group was small, and its depth increase did not reach significance, likely because of low power. Participants were mostly white British, with more females than males. The authors suggested clonal diversity may have been underestimated. Because no day 14 peak-response samples were available, repertoires were characterized only after the peak T cell response. The vaccine-associated CD4 TCRs covered the entire spike protein, and the dominant responses fell in regions 160-218 and 743-854. Conclusions about previously exposed vaccinees were limited because only six or seven AZD1222 recipients were SARS-CoV-2 seropositive at baseline.

The CDR3 regions of human TCRbeta chains were analyzed by immunosequencing. In the authors' own workflow: TCRs in the repertoires were compared against a reference library of SARS-CoV-2-specific TCRs that had been generated with the MIRA antigen-specificity platform. Breadth was defined as the fraction of unique TCRs that were SARS-CoV-2-associated. Depth was defined as the fraction of total T cells that were SARS-CoV-2-associated. Using the MIRA data, each spike-specific TCR was mapped to the spike region that the TCR reacts to and placed in a CD4 or CD8 class. Log10-transformed breadth and depth values were compared by one-way ANOVA with Sidak's multiple comparisons tests. TCRdb stores this immuneACCESS table with in-frame sequences only. Part of the clones is absent; in the studies checked, under half of the shortfall reflects unresolved V genes, and no reason is known for the rest. D and trimming were read from the DNA, whereas the V and J calls and clone size are those reported in that table. Here the sample has 130,000 to 150,000 clones; around four fifths occur a single time. Over 4% of the sample is held by the ten biggest clonotypes.

The sample's time point label, in plain terms: baseline before first vaccination. Interpreted using the paper, the treatment or condition label stands for: meningococcal conjugate vaccine given as trial control. The vaccinee samples were drawn from two UK trials, COV001 and COV002, one of which was a single-blind randomized controlled phase 2/3 trial testing AZD1222 (ChAdOx1 nCoV-19) in healthy adults. For TCRbeta chain sequencing, PBMC samples from trial participants were taken at day 0 and at day 28 after the second dose. The sequence derives from an adult in good health. The rearrangement joined TRBV7-9 to TRBJ1-6, with no confident D gene call. The material was peripheral blood, obtained on day 0 of MenACWY control vaccination. CDR3 loop: CASSLRTDYNSPLHF. The sequenced DNA is TGTGCCAGCAGCTTAAGGACGGATTATAATTCACCCCTCCACTTT.